Reported below is one TCR beta chain. The antigen is unknown. The CDR3 spans 16 residues. The germline CDR1 and CDR2 sequences are MDHEN and SYDVKM. The ends were cut back, 3 bases at V and 0 bases at J, with 12 bases in the middle. The table came from immunoSEQ multiplex PCR; TCRdb's copy has only in-frame clones and leaves some out. The table shows 50,000 or so clones, with 90% to 95% occurring only once. The data stem from a study of graft-versus-host responses after intestinal transplantation. The overall study: Recipients across the board were started on anti-thymocyte globulin induction, then kept on tacrolimus and steroids for 2 to 4 years.

Findings and caveats of the study: Analysis identified GvH clones in recipient marrow, with some appearing first in ileum or blood. The presence of high graft-versus-host to host-versus-graft clonal ratios in allografts characterized patients with graft-donor T cell macrochimerism.

The clonotype was recovered from a human patient who received an intestinal transplant, so some T cells may come from the graft donor. The chain joins TRBV28 to TRBJ2-1; tentatively, D is TRBD1 or TRBD2 (5 bases each). The specimen comprised PBMCs, sampled approximately four months after intestinal transplantation. Here the CDR3 reads CASSLVGETSYNEQFF. CDR3 bases: TGTGCCAGCAGTTTGGTGGGGGAGACCTCCTACAATGAGCAGTTCTTC.